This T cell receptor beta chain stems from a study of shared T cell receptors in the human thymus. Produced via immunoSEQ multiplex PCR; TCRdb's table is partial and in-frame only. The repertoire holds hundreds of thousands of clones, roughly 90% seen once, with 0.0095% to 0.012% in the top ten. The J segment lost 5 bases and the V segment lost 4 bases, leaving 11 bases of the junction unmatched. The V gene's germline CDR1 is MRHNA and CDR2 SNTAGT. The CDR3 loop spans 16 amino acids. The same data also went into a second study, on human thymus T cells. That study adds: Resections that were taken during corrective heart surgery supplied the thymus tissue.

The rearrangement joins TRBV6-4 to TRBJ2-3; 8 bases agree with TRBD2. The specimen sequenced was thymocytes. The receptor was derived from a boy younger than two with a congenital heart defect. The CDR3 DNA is TGTGCCAGCAGTGCCCGGGAGGGCAAGTTCGGAGATACGCAGTATTTT. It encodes CASSAREGKFGDTQYF.